Below are 19 T cell receptor beta chains sequenced from a single sample in a study of graft-versus-host responses after intestinal transplantation. Their cognate antigens are unknown. The data were produced by immunoSEQ multiplex PCR, yet TCRdb's version contains in-frame clones alone and is incomplete. The sample holds 95,000 to 130,000 clones, roughly nine tenths seen once. The starting material was unstimulated CD4+ T cells sorted from spleen or lymph node cells, obtained before intestinal transplant. The receptor source for this set is a human donor who received an intestinal transplant.

J is TRBJ1-5 and V is TRBV28; no clear D. This CDR3 is built from 14 residues. The V end lost 5 bases, the J end lost 0 bases, and 8 bases lay between the germline ends. The germline V gene has CDR1 MDHEN and CDR2 SYDVKM. The CDR3 bases are TGTGCCAGCAGTGAACAATATAGCAATCAGCCCCAGCATTTT. Amino acids: CASSEQYSNQPQHF.

The table lists this clone with a count of one. The chain employs TRBV29-1 and TRBJ2-7; 8 bases are shared with TRBD1. In germline, CDR1 is SQVTM, CDR2 ANQGSEA. There are 14 residues in the CDR3. V was clipped by 7 bases and J by 0 bases; unmatched bases: 8. DNA for the CDR3: TGCAGCGCCGTCCCCAGGGGGCACTCCTACGAGCAGTACTTC. This encodes CSAVPRGHSYEQYF.

The V gene is TRBV27, the J gene TRBJ2-1; 10 positions agree with TRBD2. Trimming took 6 bases from V and 5 from J; bases not matched to a gene: 10. The CDR3 has 16 residues. The germline V gene has CDR1 MNHEY and CDR2 SMNVEV (reference sequence). This CDR3 reads CASSVGRLAGNNEQFF. The CDR3 DNA follows: TGTGCCAGCAGCGTAGGTAGACTAGCGGGCAACAATGAGCAGTTCTTC.

V is TRBV4-2 and J is TRBJ2-1; D not resolved. Germline lookup yields CDR1 LGHNA and CDR2 YNFKEQ. The CDR3 covers 12 residues. V lost 4 bases and J 9 bases, leaving 10 bases between the germline ends. CDR3 DNA sequence: TGTGCCAGCAGCCCGAGCGCCGCTGAGCAGTTCTTC. Encoded protein: CASSPSAAEQFF.

This clone was detected once. The chain combines TRBV5-5 with TRBJ2-1; D possibly corresponds to TRBD2 (5 bases). The CDR3 covers 17 residues. V gave up 2 bases and J gave up 0 bases, with 15 bases separating them. Germline values: CDR1 SGHKS, CDR2 YYEKEE (reference sequence). The CDR3 DNA reads TGTGCCAGCAGCTTTAAAATCGGGGTCCACTCCTACAATGAGCAGTTCTTC. It yields the protein CASSFKIGVHSYNEQFF.

The V and J genes are TRBV11-2 and TRBJ1-1; the D is unclear. V was trimmed by 4 bases and J by 10 bases, leaving 16 bases between them. This CDR3 comprises 13 residues. Germline values: CDR1 SGHAT, CDR2 FQNNGV. The CDR3 here is CASSSAVVGRAFF. CDR3 nucleotides: TGTGCCAGCAGCTCCGCCGTGGTGGGGAGAGCTTTCTTT.

The gene calls are TRBV18 and TRBJ2-2; D is unresolved. The V end was cut by 3 bases, the J end by 6 bases, with 11 bases between. Germline V gene lookup returns CDR1 KGHSH and CDR2 LQKENI. This CDR3 spans 14 amino acids. The CDR3 region has the DNA TGTGCCAGCTCACCTCCAGTCCCTCCCGGGGAGCTGTTTTTT. Its translation: CASSPPVPPGELFF.

This clone was seen a single time. The chain recombines TRBV7-2 with TRBJ2-2, with a tentative D call TRBD2 (5 bases). The CDR3 spans 12 residues. Looked up from germline, CDR1 is SGHTA and CDR2 is FQGNSA. The V end was cut by 6 bases, the J end by 7 bases, with 9 bases between. CDR3 region: CASRAVLGELFF. As DNA, the CDR3 is TGTGCCAGCAGAGCGGTGCTCGGGGAGCTGTTTTTT.

The chain has TRBV7-2 and TRBJ2-5; 8 bases fit TRBD1. The CDR3 is 13 amino acids. With V trimmed by 5 bases and J by 5 bases, 4 bases remained unmatched. The V gene's germline CDR1 is SGHTA and CDR2 FQGNSA. DNA of the CDR3: TGTGCCAGCAGCGTGGACAGGGAGGAGACCCAGTACTTC. Translated, it gives CASSVDREETQYF.

The V and J genes are TRBV19 and TRBJ1-5; D is undetermined. Trimming took 6 bases from V and 5 from J, leaving 17 bases between them. The CDR3 extends over 15 amino acids. Germline V lookup: CDR1 LNHDA, CDR2 SQIVND (reference sequence). The CDR3 here is CASSPIPTQDQPQHF. Here the CDR3 DNA reads TGTGCCAGTAGCCCCATACCCACGCAGGATCAGCCCCAGCATTTT.

J is TRBJ2-2 and V is TRBV5-1; TRBD2 agrees at 7 bases. Losses at the gene ends were 3 bases for V and 3 bases for J; bases not matched to a gene: 2. The CDR3 spans 14 residues. The germline gives CDR1 SGHRS, CDR2 YFSETQ. CDR3 loop: CASSSAGYTGELFF. CDR3 nucleotides: TGCGCCAGCAGCTCAGCGGGGTACACCGGGGAGCTGTTTTTT.

The chain recombines TRBV18 with TRBJ1-1; D is uncertain. Trimming removed 6 bases from V and 1 base from J, with 12 bases in between. The germline V gene encodes CDR1 KGHSH and CDR2 LQKENI. This CDR3 is 14 amino acids long. CDR3 protein: CASSRGPWNTEAFF. The CDR3 DNA reads as TGTGCCAGCTCCCGCGGGCCCTGGAACACTGAAGCTTTCTTT.

The rearrangement uses TRBV5-4 and TRBJ2-3; 11 positions match TRBD2. V shed 0 bases and J 6 bases; nucleotides not matched to a gene: 9. CDR1 is SGHNT, CDR2 YYREEE, per germline (reference sequence). The length of the CDR3 is 17 residues. The DNA for the CDR3 is TGTGCCAGCAGCTTGGAACCCACTAGCGGGAGTTTCGATACGCAGTATTTT. Protein sequence: CASSLEPTSGSFDTQYF.

The genes are TRBV9 and TRBJ2-1, with 10 bases lining up with TRBD2. V lost 3 bases and J lost 4; bases outside the gene matches: 10. Germline lookup yields CDR1 SGDLS and CDR2 YYNGEE. The CDR3 loop spans 17 amino acids. CDR3 amino acids: CASSASVRAGGYNEQFF. Here the CDR3 DNA reads TGTGCCAGCAGCGCCAGTGTCCGAGCGGGAGGGTACAATGAGCAGTTCTTC.

The chain has TRBV27 and TRBJ2-5; 8 bases map to TRBD2. J gave up 5 bases and V 7 bases, and 12 bases lay outside the gene matches. The germline CDR1 and CDR2 sequences are MNHEY and SMNVEV (reference sequence). The CDR3 loop spans 15 amino acids. The CDR3 bases are TGTGCCAGCAAGTTCTTAGCGGGGACGCGGGAGACCCAGTACTTC. Its translation is CASKFLAGTRETQYF.

This chain links TRBV28 with TRBJ2-7, with D possibly matching TRBD2 (5 bases). V lost 3 bases and J 5 bases, leaving 14 bases between the germline ends. CDR1 is MDHEN and CDR2 is SYDVKM in the germline V gene. The CDR3 runs 14 residues. The CDR3 bases are TGTGCCAGCAGTTTGTCCCTAGCTACTAACGAGCAGTACTTC. Its translation is CASSLSLATNEQYF.

This sequence joins TRBV7-3 and TRBJ2-3, with 8 bases identical to TRBD2. The CDR3 sequence is 17 residues long. J gave up 2 bases and V 0 bases, and 7 bases lay outside the gene matches. Germline V CDR1 and CDR2: SGHTA, FQGTGA. This CDR3 reads CASSLTYSGTSTDTQYF. The DNA for the CDR3 is TGTGCCAGCAGCTTAACATATAGCGGGACCTCCACAGATACGCAGTATTTT.

CDR3 residues: CASRHWGGGAEETQYF. CDR3 nucleotides: TGTGCCAGCAGGCATTGGGGCGGGGGGGCCGAGGAGACCCAGTACTTC. The V gene is TRBV28, the J gene TRBJ2-5; 9 nucleotides match TRBD2. Germline assignment: CDR1 MDHEN and CDR2 SYDVKM. V was pared by 6 bases and J by 5 bases, with 13 bases of the junction left unmatched. The length of the CDR3 is 16 residues.

The V and J genes are TRBV12-5 and TRBJ1-1, with a tentative D call TRBD1 (5 bases). The CDR3 is made up of 16 amino acids. CDR1 and CDR2 from the germline V gene are LGHNT and FRNRAP. Trimming cost V 0 bases and J 4 bases, with 15 bases left between them. This chain's CDR3 is CASGLVSLQGGTEAFF. In DNA form, the CDR3 reads TGTGCTAGTGGTTTGGTATCTCTTCAGGGAGGCACTGAAGCTTTCTTT.